This passage covers 28 T cell receptor beta chains from one sample sequenced in a study of shared clonotypes between healthy human individuals. Sequenced by immunoSEQ multiplex PCR; TCRdb stores in-frame clones only, minus some. The sample records about 1.1 million clones, around three quarters being singletons. The sequencing sample was made of memory CD4+ T cells from PBMCs. The subset here: CD45RA-negative fraction. Source of these receptors: a man aged 18 to 30 in good health. Some clones in this sample may be carry-over from other donors' samples.

This clone was seen only a few times. The J gene is TRBJ1-3, the V gene TRBV5-1; TRBD1 matches at 7 bases. CDR1 and CDR2 from the germline V gene are SGHRS and YFSETQ. This CDR3 has 16 amino acids. V trimming: 0 bases; J trimming: 3 bases; junction bases outside the gene matches: 6. CDR3 amino acids: CASSLGQGSRGNTIYF. Written as DNA, the CDR3 is TGCGCCAGCAGCTTGGGACAGGGATCGCGTGGAAACACCATATATTTT.

This clone was picked up one time. The chain employs TRBV15 and TRBJ2-2, with D possibly matching TRBD1 (5 bases). V shed 0 bases and J shed 5 bases, with 13 bases lying between them. Germline assignment: CDR1 LNHNV and CDR2 YYDKDF (reference sequence). The CDR3 length is 16 residues. The CDR3 DNA follows: TGTGCCACCAGCAGAGATCAAGGGGCCCGGACCGGGGAGCTGTTTTTT. Protein product: CATSRDQGARTGELFF.

The chain recombines TRBV2 with TRBJ1-5; TRBD1 might be the D (6 bases). V was clipped by 4 bases and J by 4 bases, with 17 bases between them. The CDR3 is 16 amino acids. In germline, CDR1 is SNHLY, CDR2 FYNNEI. In DNA form, the CDR3 reads TGTGCCAGCAGTGGGCCAGGGGAAAGGGGGAATCAGCCCCAGCATTTT. Its protein is CASSGPGERGNQPQHF.

The chain is built from TRBV28 and TRBJ1-2; D ambiguous. The CDR3 totals 12 residues. Germline loops: CDR1 MDHEN, CDR2 SYDVKM. Trimming removed 2 bases at V and 8 bases at J, with 9 bases between. The DNA for the CDR3 is TGTGCCAGCAGTTTACCCGGGCGGGGCTACACCTTC. Amino acid sequence: CASSLPGRGYTF.

The rearrangement joins TRBV5-1 to TRBJ2-7, with a tentative D call TRBD1 (6 bases). This CDR3 is 14 amino acids long. Trimming stripped 4 bases from V and 5 bases from J, with 16 bases between. Germline CDR1 and CDR2: SGHRS and YFSETQ. The CDR3 bases are TGCGCCAGCAGCCAGTTGACAGGAAGGGACGAGCAGTACTTC. Translating it yields CASSQLTGRDEQYF.

The chain is built from TRBV7-2 and TRBJ2-1; 13 bases map to TRBD2. Germline V CDR1 and CDR2: SGHTA, FQGNSA. The CDR3 spans 17 residues. Losses at the gene ends were 4 bases for V and 4 bases for J; bases not matched to a gene: 7. In nucleotides, the CDR3 is TGTGCCAGCAGCTCCCGGACTAGCGGGAGTGGATACAATGAGCAGTTCTTC. It yields the protein CASSSRTSGSGYNEQFF.

The chain combines TRBV28 with TRBJ1-2; D perhaps matches TRBD1 (5 bases). The V gene lost 4 bases and the J gene lost 4 bases, with 10 bases spanning the gap. Germline CDR1 reads MDHEN; CDR2 reads SYDVKM. This CDR3 has 13 residues. The CDR3 protein is CASSYGTSYGYTF. The CDR3 region has the DNA TGTGCCAGCAGTTATGGGACCTCCTATGGCTACACCTTC.

The chain joins TRBV7-2 to TRBJ2-3; TRBD1 might be the D (5 bases). Looked up from germline, CDR1 is SGHTA and CDR2 is FQGNSA. The ends were cut back, 3 bases at V and 0 bases at J, with 10 bases in the middle. The CDR3 length is 15 residues. CDR3 sequence reads: CASSFDRASTDTQYF. CDR3 nucleotides: TGTGCCAGCAGCTTCGACAGAGCTAGCACAGATACGCAGTATTTT.

The gene calls are TRBV5-1 and TRBJ2-1; TRBD2 is a possible D gene (6 bases). Trimming took off 4 bases at V and 7 bases at J, with 18 bases between the two ends. The CDR3 loop spans 15 amino acids. Germline CDR1 and CDR2: SGHRS and YFSETQ. The CDR3 region is CASSLLAGFGNEQFF. DNA of the CDR3: TGCGCCAGCAGCCTCCTCGCGGGATTTGGTAATGAGCAGTTCTTC.

This clone was picked up many times. The gene calls are TRBV28 and TRBJ2-6; 8 positions agree with TRBD1. This CDR3 is 19 amino acids long. Per the germline V gene, CDR1 is MDHEN and CDR2 is SYDVKM. The junction had 15 bases not matched to a gene; V was cut back by 6 bases and J by 2 bases. The CDR3 DNA is TGTGCCAGCAGCCCCGAGGGGGCCAGGGGGCGTGCTGGGGCCAACGTCCTGACTTTC. Translated: CASSPEGARGRAGANVLTF.

V is TRBV19 and J is TRBJ2-5, with TRBD1 identical over 8 bases. CDR3 size: 14 residues. Germline V gene lookup returns CDR1 LNHDA and CDR2 SQIVND (reference sequence). V shed 4 bases and J 5 bases; nucleotides not matched to a gene: 6. The CDR3 DNA reads as TGTGCCAGTAGTACTAGACAGGGGATTGAGACCCAGTACTTC. Its protein product is CASSTRQGIETQYF.

A note on this clone: A read error is possible here, since a much larger clone lies one base away. The V and J genes are TRBV5-4 and TRBJ2-3; D unclear. V gave up 4 bases and J gave up 1 base, with 7 bases separating them. Germline V gives CDR1 SGHNT, CDR2 YYREEE (reference sequence). The CDR3 length is 13 residues. The CDR3 sequence is CASSAGGTDTQYF. Here the CDR3 DNA reads TGTGCCAGCAGCGCTGGAGGCACAGATACGCAGTATTTT.

About this clone itself: Within the sample, other DNA sequences also encode this same CDR3. The rearrangement joins TRBV5-1 to TRBJ1-1, with D hard to call. Germline V gene lookup returns CDR1 SGHRS and CDR2 YFSETQ. The CDR3 loop spans 14 amino acids. Trimming took 4 bases from V and 1 from J, leaving 11 bases between them. The CDR3 nucleotides read TGCGCCAGCAGCCCGGACGGCTCGAACACTGAAGCTTTCTTT. It yields the protein CASSPDGSNTEAFF.

The chain combines TRBV5-1 with TRBJ2-2, with no clear D. Between the trimmed V and J ends, which lost 2 bases and 4 bases, there was a span of 6 bases. The germline gives CDR1 SGHRS, CDR2 YFSETQ. CDR3 length equals 13 residues. The CDR3 region is CASSFSVTGELFF. In DNA, the CDR3 is TGCGCCAGCAGCTTTAGTGTCACCGGGGAGCTGTTTTTT.

This clone has a single count. The genes are TRBV5-1 and TRBJ1-2, with D maybe TRBD1 (6 bases). CDR3 size: 14 residues. V dropped 1 base and J dropped 7 bases, with 14 bases sitting between them. CDR1 is SGHRS, CDR2 YFSETQ, per germline. CDR3 bases: TGCGCCAGCAGCTTGTACGGGGGGCGTGGTGGCTACACCTTC. Encoded protein: CASSLYGGRGGYTF.

The chain carries TRBV5-4 and TRBJ1-2, with D possibly TRBD1 on 6 matching bases. Germline loops: CDR1 SGHNT, CDR2 YYREEE (reference sequence). The CDR3 extends over 15 amino acids. V was trimmed by 0 bases and J by 7 bases, leaving 16 bases between them. In nucleotides, the CDR3 is TGTGCCAGCAGCTTGGCCGGGGGGGGCCCGAGTGGCTACACCTTC. It codes for CASSLAGGGPSGYTF. The entire variable domain, with the rest obtained from reference TRBV5-4 and TRBJ1-2, is as follows: ETGVTQSPTHLIKTRGQQVTLRCSSQSGHNTVSWYQQALGQGPQFIFQYYREEENGRGNFPPRFSGLQFPNYSSELNVNALELDDSALYLCASSLAGGGPSGYTFGSGTRLTVV.

The chain links TRBV5-1 to TRBJ2-7; D might be TRBD1 or TRBD2, each matching 5 bases. Germline CDR1 SGHRS, CDR2 YFSETQ. The V and J ends lost 4 bases and 2 bases respectively, with 13 bases between them. This CDR3 has 14 amino acids. CDR3 amino acids: CASSKTGTTYEQYF. DNA for the CDR3: TGCGCCAGCAGCAAGACCGGGACCACCTACGAGCAGTACTTC.

This rearrangement joins TRBV11-2 to TRBJ1-1; D remains unclear. Trimming stripped 5 bases from V and 3 bases from J, with 4 bases between. Germline CDR1 is SGHAT and CDR2 is FQNNGV. CDR3 size: 11 residues. The CDR3 region has the DNA TGTGCCAGCAGCGTATACACTGAAGCTTTCTTT. It translates to CASSVYTEAFF.

The chain couples TRBV27 to TRBJ2-7; D gene uncertain. V dropped 2 bases and J dropped 5 bases, with 10 bases sitting between them. Germline-derived CDR1 and CDR2 are MNHEY and SMNVEV (reference sequence). CDR3 length: 13 amino acids. The CDR3 DNA reads as TGTGCCAGCAGTTTACCCCCAGACCACGAGCAGTACTTC. Translating gives CASSLPPDHEQYF.

This chain connects TRBV7-9 to TRBJ2-7; maybe TRBD2 (5 bases). V was clipped by 1 base and J by 0 bases, with 10 bases between them. Germline lookup yields CDR1 SEHNR and CDR2 FQNEAQ (reference sequence). The length of the CDR3 is 15 residues. The CDR3 DNA sequence: TGTGCCAGCAGCTTAGGTGTCGGACTCTCCTACGAGCAGTACTTC. Translation gives CASSLGVGLSYEQYF.

Note on this clone: This same CDR3 is encoded by further DNA sequences in the sample. The chain employs TRBV9 and TRBJ2-1; D is ambiguous. CDR1 SGDLS and CDR2 YYNGEE come from the germline V gene. The V and J ends lost 0 bases and 0 bases respectively, with 7 bases between them. This CDR3 is 15 amino acids long. CDR3 nucleotides: TGTGCCAGCAGCGTAGGTGCGAGCTCCTACAATGAGCAGTTCTTC. Translation: CASSVGASSYNEQFF.

The genes are TRBV28 and TRBJ1-1; unclear D gene. CDR1 is MDHEN, CDR2 SYDVKM, per germline. The CDR3 has 15 residues. The ends were cut back, 3 bases at V and 0 bases at J, with 11 bases in the middle. CDR3 DNA sequence: TGTGCCAGCAGTTTGTTTGCAGGACTGAACACTGAAGCTTTCTTT. Its translation: CASSLFAGLNTEAFF.

Only a few counts were recorded for this clone. The chain has TRBV19 and TRBJ1-3; unclear D gene. The V gene lost 2 bases and the J gene lost 4 bases, with 3 bases spanning the gap. CDR1 and CDR2 (germline): LNHDA, SQIVND (reference sequence). The CDR3 contains 12 residues. The CDR3 nucleotides are TGTGCCAGTAGTATACCCGGAAACACCATATATTTT. This gives the protein CASSIPGNTIYF.

Notes on this clone: One end of the junction fails to match germline, which may point to a read error. The chain carries TRBV5-1 and TRBJ2-7; a weak D match, TRBD1 (6 bases). The CDR3 consists of 14 residues. Germline V gives CDR1 SGHRS, CDR2 YFSETQ. CDR3 DNA: TGCGCCAGCAGCCTAGCAAACAGGGACAACGAGCAGTGCTTC. Amino acid sequence: CASSLANRDNEQCF.

V usage is TRBV15 and J usage is TRBJ1-2, with D possibly TRBD1 on 6 matching bases. V dropped 5 bases and J dropped 5 bases, with 12 bases sitting between them. The CDR3 covers 13 residues. Germline V gives CDR1 LNHNV, CDR2 YYDKDF (reference sequence). CDR3 residues: CATSGGGQYGYTF. The CDR3 nucleotides are TGTGCCACCAGCGGCGGGGGCCAGTATGGCTACACCTTC.

The gene calls are TRBV28 and TRBJ2-2; perhaps TRBD2 as D (6 bases). CDR3 length: 14 residues. Germline V gene data show CDR1 as MDHEN and CDR2 as SYDVKM. V was cut by 6 bases and J by 4 bases, with 12 bases left in between. The CDR3 is CASSFLGGTGELFF. The DNA for the CDR3 is TGTGCCAGCAGCTTCCTCGGGGGCACCGGGGAGCTGTTTTTT.

The J gene is TRBJ2-7, the V gene TRBV5-6; perhaps TRBD2 as D (6 bases). CDR3 length equals 14 residues. The ends were cut back, 4 bases at V and 5 bases at J, with 16 bases in the middle. Germline V gene sequence: CDR1 SGHDT, CDR2 YYEEEE. In DNA, the CDR3 is TGTGCCAGCAGCGACGAGAGGTCGGGGGACGAGCAGTACTTC. Amino acids: CASSDERSGDEQYF.

Written as DNA, the CDR3 is TGCAGCGTTCTTACGGGTGTCGAGCAGTACTTC. Its protein is CSVLTGVEQYF. This chain connects TRBV29-1 to TRBJ2-7; D is uncertain. Trimming cost V 5 bases and J 6 bases, with 11 bases left between them. The germline V gene has CDR1 SQVTM and CDR2 ANQGSEA. This CDR3 spans 11 amino acids.